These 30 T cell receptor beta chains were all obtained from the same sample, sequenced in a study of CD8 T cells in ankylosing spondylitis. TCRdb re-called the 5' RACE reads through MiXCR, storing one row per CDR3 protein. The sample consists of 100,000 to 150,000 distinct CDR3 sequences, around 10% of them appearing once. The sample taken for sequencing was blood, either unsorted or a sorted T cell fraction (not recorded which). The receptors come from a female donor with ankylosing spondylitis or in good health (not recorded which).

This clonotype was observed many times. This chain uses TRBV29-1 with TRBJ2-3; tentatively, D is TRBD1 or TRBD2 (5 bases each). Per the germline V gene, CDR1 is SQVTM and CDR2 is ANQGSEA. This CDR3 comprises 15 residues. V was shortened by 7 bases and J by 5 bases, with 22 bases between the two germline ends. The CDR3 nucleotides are TGCAGCGACATAATTGGGACCCCGAGGGTAGATACGCAGTATTTT. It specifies CSDIIGTPRVDTQYF.

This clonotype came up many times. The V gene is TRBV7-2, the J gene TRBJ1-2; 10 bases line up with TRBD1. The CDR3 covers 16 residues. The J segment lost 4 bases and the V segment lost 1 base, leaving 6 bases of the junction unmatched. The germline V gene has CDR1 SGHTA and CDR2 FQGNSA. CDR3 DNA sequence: TGTGCCAGCAGCTTAGAGAAGGGACAGGGGAGCTATGGCTACACCTTC. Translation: CASSLEKGQGSYGYTF.

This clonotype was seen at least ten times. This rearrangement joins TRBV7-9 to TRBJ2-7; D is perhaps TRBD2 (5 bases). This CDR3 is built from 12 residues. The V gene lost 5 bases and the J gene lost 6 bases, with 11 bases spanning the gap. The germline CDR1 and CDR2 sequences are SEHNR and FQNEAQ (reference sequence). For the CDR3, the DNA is TGTGCCAGCAGCGCAATCGGGGTCGAGCAGTACTTC. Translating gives CASSAIGVEQYF.

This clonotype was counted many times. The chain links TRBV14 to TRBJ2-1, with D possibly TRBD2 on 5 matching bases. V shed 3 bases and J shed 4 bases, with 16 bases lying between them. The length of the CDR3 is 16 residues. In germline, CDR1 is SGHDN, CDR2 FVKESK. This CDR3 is CASSQRSGYPYNEQFF. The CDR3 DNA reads TGTGCCAGCAGCCAGAGAAGCGGCTATCCTTACAATGAGCAGTTCTTC. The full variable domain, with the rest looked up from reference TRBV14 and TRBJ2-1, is EAGVTQFPSHSVIEKGQTVTLRCDPISGHDNLYWYRRVMGKEIKFLLHFVKESKQDESGMPNNRFLAERTGGTYSTLKVQPAELEDSGVYFCASSQRSGYPYNEQFFGPGTRLTVL.

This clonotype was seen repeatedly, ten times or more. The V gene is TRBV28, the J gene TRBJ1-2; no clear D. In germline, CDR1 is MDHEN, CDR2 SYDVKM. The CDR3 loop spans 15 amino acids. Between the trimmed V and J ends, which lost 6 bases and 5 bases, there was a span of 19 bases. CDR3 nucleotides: TGTGCCAGCAGCCCCGGGCCGGAGATTTGGTATGGCTACACCTTC. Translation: CASSPGPEIWYGYTF.

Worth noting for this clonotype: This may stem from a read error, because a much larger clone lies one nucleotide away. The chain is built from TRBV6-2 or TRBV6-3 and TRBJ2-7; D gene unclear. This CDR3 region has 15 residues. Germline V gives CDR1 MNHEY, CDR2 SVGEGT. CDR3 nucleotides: TGTGACAGCAAAACGCTGGGATCTACCTTCTACGAGCAGTACTTC. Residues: CDSKTLGSTFYEQYF.

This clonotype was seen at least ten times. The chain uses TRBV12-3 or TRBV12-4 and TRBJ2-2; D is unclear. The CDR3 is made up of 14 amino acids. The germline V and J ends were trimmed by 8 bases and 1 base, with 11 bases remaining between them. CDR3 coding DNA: TGTGCCAGCCTCGACAAGGTGAACACCGGGGAGCTGTTTTTT. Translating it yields CASLDKVNTGELFF.

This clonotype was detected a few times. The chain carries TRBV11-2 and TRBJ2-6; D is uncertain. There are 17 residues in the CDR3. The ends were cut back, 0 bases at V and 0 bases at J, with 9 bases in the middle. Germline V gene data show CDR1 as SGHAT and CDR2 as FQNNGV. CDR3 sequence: CASSLDPPDSGANVLTF. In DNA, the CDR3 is TGTGCCAGCAGCTTAGATCCGCCCGACTCTGGGGCCAACGTCCTGACTTTC.

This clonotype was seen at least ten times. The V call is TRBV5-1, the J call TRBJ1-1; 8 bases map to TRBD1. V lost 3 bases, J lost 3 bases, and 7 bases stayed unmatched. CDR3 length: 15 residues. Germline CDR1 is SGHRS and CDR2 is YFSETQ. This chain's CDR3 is CASSSTGGGYTEAFF. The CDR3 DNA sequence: TGCGCCAGCAGCTCCACAGGGGGGGGATACACTGAAGCTTTCTTT. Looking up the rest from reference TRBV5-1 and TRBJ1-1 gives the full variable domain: KAGVTQTPRYLIKTRGQQVTLSCSPISGHRSVSWYQQTPGQGLQFLFEYFSETQRNKGNFPGRFSGRQFSNSRSEMNVSTLELGDSALYLCASSSTGGGYTEAFFGQGTRLTVV.

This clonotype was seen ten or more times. CDR3 sequence (DNA): TGCAGCGTACCTGGGACCCTATTTGGAGAGACCCAGTACTTC. Its protein product is CSVPGTLFGETQYF. V and J are TRBV29-1 and TRBJ2-5; the D gene could be TRBD1 or TRBD2 (5 bases each). Per germline, CDR1 SQVTM and CDR2 ANQGSEA. This CDR3 spans 14 amino acids. Deletions cut 6 bases from V and 4 bases from J, with 18 bases between.

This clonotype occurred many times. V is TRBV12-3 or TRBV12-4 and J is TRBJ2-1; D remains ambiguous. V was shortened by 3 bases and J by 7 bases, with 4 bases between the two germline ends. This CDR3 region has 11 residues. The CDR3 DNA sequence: TGTGCCAGCAGTTTTGGGAATGAGCAGTTCTTC. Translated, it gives CASSFGNEQFF.

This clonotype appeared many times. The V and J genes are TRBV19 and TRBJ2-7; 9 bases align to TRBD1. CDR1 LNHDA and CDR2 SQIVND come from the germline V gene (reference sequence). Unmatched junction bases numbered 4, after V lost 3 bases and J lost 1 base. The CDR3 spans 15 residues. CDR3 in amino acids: CASSMGQGHSYEQYF. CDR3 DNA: TGTGCCAGTAGTATGGGACAGGGTCATTCCTACGAGCAGTACTTC.

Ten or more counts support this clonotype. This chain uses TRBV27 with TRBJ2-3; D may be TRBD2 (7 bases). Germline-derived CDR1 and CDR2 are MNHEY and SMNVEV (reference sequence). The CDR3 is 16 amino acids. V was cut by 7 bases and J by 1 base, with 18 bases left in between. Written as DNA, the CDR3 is TGTGCCAGCATTGGAAGGGGGGGCGGGGGCACAGATACGCAGTATTTT. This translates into CASIGRGGGGTDTQYF.

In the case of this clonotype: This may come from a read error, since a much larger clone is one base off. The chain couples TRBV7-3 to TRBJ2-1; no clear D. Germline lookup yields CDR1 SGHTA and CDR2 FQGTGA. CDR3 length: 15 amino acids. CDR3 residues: CASSSIVGPGHERFF. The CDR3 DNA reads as TGTGCCAGCAGCTCGATCGTGGGCCCCGGTCATGAGCGGTTCTTC.

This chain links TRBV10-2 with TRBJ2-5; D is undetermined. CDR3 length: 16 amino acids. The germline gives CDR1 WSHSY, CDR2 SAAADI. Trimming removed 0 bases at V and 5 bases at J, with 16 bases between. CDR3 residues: CASSESLRLTRETQYF. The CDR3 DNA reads TGCGCCAGCAGTGAGTCCCTCAGGCTGACGAGGGAGACCCAGTACTTC.

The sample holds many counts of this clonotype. The CDR3 loop is CASGKAGVNTEAFF. CDR3 sequence (DNA): TGTGCCAGCGGAAAGGCGGGGGTGAACACTGAAGCTTTCTTT. The chain links TRBV12-3 or TRBV12-4 to TRBJ1-1, with a tentative D call TRBD1 (5 bases). The CDR3 has 14 residues. The germline V and J ends were trimmed by 8 bases and 0 bases, with 13 bases remaining between them.

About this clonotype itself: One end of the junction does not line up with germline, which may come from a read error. The CDR3: CASSHRTDNFAYGFTF. The CDR3, as DNA: TGTGCCAGCAGCCACCGGACGGACAATTTTGCCTATGGCTTCACCTTC. V and J are TRBV9 and TRBJ1-2; D might be TRBD1 (5 bases). The germline V gene has CDR1 SGDLS and CDR2 YYNGEE. The CDR3 consists of 16 residues.

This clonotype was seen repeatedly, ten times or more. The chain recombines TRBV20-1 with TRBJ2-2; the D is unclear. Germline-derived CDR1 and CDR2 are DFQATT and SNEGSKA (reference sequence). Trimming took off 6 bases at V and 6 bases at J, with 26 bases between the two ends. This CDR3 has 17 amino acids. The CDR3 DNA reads TGCAGTGCCATTACTGAAAGTACCCTATTTGGGTCCGGGGAGCTGTTTTTT. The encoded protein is CSAITESTLFGSGELFF.

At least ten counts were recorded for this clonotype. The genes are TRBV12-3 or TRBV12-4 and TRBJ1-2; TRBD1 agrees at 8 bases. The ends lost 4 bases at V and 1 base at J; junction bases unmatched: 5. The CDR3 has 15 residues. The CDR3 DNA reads TGTGCCAGCAGTTCCCGGACAGGGATTAACTATGGCTACACCTTC. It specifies CASSSRTGINYGYTF.

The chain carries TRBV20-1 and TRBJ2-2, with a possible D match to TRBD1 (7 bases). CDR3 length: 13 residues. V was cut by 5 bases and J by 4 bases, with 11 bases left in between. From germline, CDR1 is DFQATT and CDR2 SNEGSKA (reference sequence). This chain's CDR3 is CSAPRGVTGELFF. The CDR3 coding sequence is TGCAGTGCTCCCAGGGGGGTCACCGGGGAGCTGTTTTTT.

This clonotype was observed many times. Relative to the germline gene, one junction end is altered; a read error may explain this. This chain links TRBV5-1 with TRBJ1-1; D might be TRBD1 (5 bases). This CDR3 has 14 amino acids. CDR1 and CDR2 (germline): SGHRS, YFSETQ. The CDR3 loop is CASSPTVESTEVFF. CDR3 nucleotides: TGCGCCAGCAGCCCGACAGTTGAGAGCACTGAAGTTTTCTTT.

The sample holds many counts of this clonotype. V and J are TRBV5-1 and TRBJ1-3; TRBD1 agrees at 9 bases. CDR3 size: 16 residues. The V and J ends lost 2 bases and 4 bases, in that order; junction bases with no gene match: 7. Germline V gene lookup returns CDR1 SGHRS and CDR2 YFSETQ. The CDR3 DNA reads TGCGCCAGCAGCTTTACTTGGACAGGGGCAGGAAACACCATATATTTT. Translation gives CASSFTWTGAGNTIYF.

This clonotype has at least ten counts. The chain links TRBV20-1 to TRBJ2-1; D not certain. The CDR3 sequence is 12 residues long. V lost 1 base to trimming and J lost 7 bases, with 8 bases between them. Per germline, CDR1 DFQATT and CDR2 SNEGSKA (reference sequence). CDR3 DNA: TGCAGTGCTAGAGGTCGGGTTAATGAGCAGTTCTTC. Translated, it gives CSARGRVNEQFF.

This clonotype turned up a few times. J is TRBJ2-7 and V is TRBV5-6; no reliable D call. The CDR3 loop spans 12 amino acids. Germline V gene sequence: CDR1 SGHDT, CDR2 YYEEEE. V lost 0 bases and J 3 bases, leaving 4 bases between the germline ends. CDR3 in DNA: TGTGCCAGCAGCTTGGTGCGCTACGAGCAGTACTTC. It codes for CASSLVRYEQYF.

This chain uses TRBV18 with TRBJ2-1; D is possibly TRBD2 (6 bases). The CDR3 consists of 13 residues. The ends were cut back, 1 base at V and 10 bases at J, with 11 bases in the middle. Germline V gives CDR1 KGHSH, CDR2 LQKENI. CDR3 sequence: CASSPRREGEQFF. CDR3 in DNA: TGTGCCAGCTCACCACGGCGGGAAGGGGAGCAGTTCTTC.

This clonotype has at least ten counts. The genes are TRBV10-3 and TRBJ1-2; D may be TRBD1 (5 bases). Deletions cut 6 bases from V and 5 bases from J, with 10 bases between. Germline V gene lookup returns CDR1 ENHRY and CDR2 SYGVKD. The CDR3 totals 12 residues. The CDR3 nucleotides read TGTGCCATCAGCCCGGGGGAATATGGCTACACCTTC. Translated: CAISPGEYGYTF.

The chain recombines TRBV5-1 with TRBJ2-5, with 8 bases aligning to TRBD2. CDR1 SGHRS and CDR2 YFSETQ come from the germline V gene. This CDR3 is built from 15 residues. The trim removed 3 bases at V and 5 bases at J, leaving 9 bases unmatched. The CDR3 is CASSSIAGPRETQYF. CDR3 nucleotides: TGCGCCAGCAGCTCAATAGCGGGGCCGCGGGAGACCCAGTACTTC.

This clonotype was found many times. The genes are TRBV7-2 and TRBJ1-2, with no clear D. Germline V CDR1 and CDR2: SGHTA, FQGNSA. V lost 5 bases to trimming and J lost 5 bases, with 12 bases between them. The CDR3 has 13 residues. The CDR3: CASSPDMIYGYTF. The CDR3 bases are TGTGCCAGCAGCCCAGACATGATTTATGGCTACACCTTC.

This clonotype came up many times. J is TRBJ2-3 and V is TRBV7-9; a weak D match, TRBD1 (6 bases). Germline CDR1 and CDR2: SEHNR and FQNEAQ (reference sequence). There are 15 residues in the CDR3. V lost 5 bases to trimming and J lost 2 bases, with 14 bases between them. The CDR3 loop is CASSGLGDNTDTQYF. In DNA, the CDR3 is TGTGCCAGCAGCGGCCTGGGGGACAACACAGATACGCAGTATTTT.

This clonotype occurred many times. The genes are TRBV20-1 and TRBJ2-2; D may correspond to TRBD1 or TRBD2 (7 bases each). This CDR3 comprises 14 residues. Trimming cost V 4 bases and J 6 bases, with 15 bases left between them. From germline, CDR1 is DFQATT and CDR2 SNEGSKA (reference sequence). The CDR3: CSATPTGRAGELFF. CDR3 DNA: TGCAGTGCTACCCCGACAGGGAGGGCCGGGGAGCTGTTTTTT.